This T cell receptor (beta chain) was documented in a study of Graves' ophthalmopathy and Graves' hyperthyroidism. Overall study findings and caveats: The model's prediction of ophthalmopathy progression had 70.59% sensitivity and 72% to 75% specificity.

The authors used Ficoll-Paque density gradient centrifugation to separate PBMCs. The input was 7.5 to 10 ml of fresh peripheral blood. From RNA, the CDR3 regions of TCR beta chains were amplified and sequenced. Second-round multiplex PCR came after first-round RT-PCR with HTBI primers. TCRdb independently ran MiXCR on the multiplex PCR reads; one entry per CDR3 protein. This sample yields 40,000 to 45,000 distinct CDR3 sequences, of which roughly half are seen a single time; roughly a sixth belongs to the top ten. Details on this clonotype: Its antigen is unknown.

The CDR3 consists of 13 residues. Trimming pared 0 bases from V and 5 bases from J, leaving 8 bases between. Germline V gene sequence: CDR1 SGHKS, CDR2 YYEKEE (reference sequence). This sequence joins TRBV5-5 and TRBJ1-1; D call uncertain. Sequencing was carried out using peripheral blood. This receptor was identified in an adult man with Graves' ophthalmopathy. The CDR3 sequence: CASSLVPWTEAFF. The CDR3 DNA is TGTGCCAGCAGCTTGGTACCATGGACTGAAGCTTTCTTT. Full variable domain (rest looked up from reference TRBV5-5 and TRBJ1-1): DAGVTQSPTHLIKTRGQQVTLRCSPISGHKSVSWYQQVLGQGPQFIFQYYEKEERGRGNFPDRFSARQFPNYSSELNVNALLLGDSALYLCASSLVPWTEAFFGQGTRLTVV.